These 29 T cell receptor beta chains were sequenced from one sample in a study of T cells in women clearing cervical HPV infection (dated by TCRdb to between 2017 and 2018). The library relied on the immunoSEQ multiplex PCR assay. The table comes from immuneACCESS by way of TCRdb, which keeps in-frame sequences with V and J called. Part of the clones is missing from these tables; in studies checked, under half for an unresolved V gene and the rest for unknown reasons. This sample's table carries around 39,000 clones. The ten biggest clones cover about 1.7% of the sample. Sequencing was done on a sample of blood buffy coat. These receptors originate from a woman between 18 and 70 years old with a cervical HPV16 infection that either progressed to CIN3+ or cleared (not recorded which).

The CDR3 loop is CASSEYSGGARETQYF. Partial CDR3 DNA: TGTGCCAGCAGTGAATATAGCGGGGGGGCCCGGGAGACC. The chain combines TRBV6-1 with TRBJ2-5; 11 bases fit TRBD2. The missing CDR3 end, 3 residues past where the read stops, is filled in from the germline J gene. Germline values: CDR1 MNHNS, CDR2 SASEGT. CDR3 length: 16 residues. V was clipped by 2 bases and J by 5 bases; unmatched bases: 7.

In regard to this clone: The read is 3 residues too short to cover the CDR3 end, so that end is filled in from the germline J gene. The chain is built from TRBV5-8 and TRBJ2-5; tentative D call: TRBD2 (6 bases). Germline CDR1 SGHTS, CDR2 YDEGEE. V lost 6 bases to trimming and J lost 2 bases, with 17 bases between them. This CDR3 is 15 amino acids long. Here the CDR3 reads CASTRRGGPQETQYF. Partial CDR3 DNA: TGTGCCAGCACCCGCCGAGGAGGGCCTCAAGAGACC.

Notes on this clone: Read coverage stops 3 residues before the CDR3 terminus; the germline J gene supplies the remainder. This chain links TRBV30 with TRBJ2-5; maybe TRBD2 (6 bases). Trimming took off 2 bases at V and 4 bases at J, with 8 bases between the two ends. The germline gives CDR1 GTSNPN, CDR2 SVGIG (reference sequence). The CDR3 length is 12 residues. The part of the CDR3 DNA that was read is TGTGCCTGGAGTCAGGGAGGAGAGACC. It yields the protein CAWSQGGET. The CDR3 in full is CAWSQGGETQYF.

Remarks on this clone: Read data end 3 residues before the CDR3 end; the end is taken from the germline J gene. The chain joins TRBV15 to TRBJ2-7, with D unresolved. Trimming removed 2 bases from V and 6 bases from J, with 11 bases in between. Germline V CDR1 and CDR2: LNHNV, YYDKDF (reference sequence). The CDR3 loop spans 13 amino acids. Incomplete CDR3 DNA: TGTGCCACCAGCAGAACTCAGGTGGGCGAG. Its protein is CATSRTQVGE. The CDR3 in full is CATSRTQVGEQYF.

Concerning this clone: Sequencing ends 3 residues short of the CDR3 end; the germline J gene provides the rest. This chain links TRBV12-3 or TRBV12-4 with TRBJ1-2; D unclear. The CDR3 sequence is 12 residues long. Trimming took 1 base from V and 7 from J, leaving 7 bases between them. The CDR3 region is CASSLVQSGYTF. CDR3 DNA (partial): TGTGCCAGCAGTTTAGTACAGAGTGGC.

Concerning this clone: Sequencing ends 3 residues short of the CDR3 end; the germline J gene provides the rest. The genes are TRBV19 and TRBJ1-2; possibly TRBD1 for D (5 bases). The CDR3 has 15 amino acids. Per germline, CDR1 LNHDA and CDR2 SQIVND (reference sequence). The sequenced CDR3 bases are TGTGCCAGTAGTATTAACAGTCAGGGAATCAACGAC. Its translation is CASSINSQGIND. The whole CDR3 sequence is CASSINSQGINDYTF.

In the case of this clone: Read coverage stops 3 residues before the CDR3 terminus; the germline J gene supplies the remainder. The genes are TRBV20-1 and TRBJ1-1, with D unresolved. V shed 6 bases and J shed 3 bases, with 8 bases lying between them. Germline CDR1 and CDR2: DFQATT and SNEGSKA (reference sequence). This CDR3 has 11 amino acids. The part of the CDR3 DNA that was read is TGCAGTGCAGCTAGCGACACTGAA. Protein product: CSAASDTE. The CDR3 in full is CSAASDTEAFF.

Concerning this clone: The read terminates 3 residues before the CDR3 end, so the remaining end is supplied by the germline J gene. The V gene is TRBV7-6, the J gene TRBJ1-2, with no clear D. Germline V CDR1 and CDR2: SGHVS, FNYEAQ. The CDR3 is 15 residues long. Partial CDR3 DNA: TGTGCCAGCAGCTTATCCTCGGGGTTCGACAATGAC. Its translation: CASSLSSGFDND. The full CDR3 is CASSLSSGFDNDYTF. Drawing the rest from reference TRBV7-6 and TRBJ1-2, the complete variable domain is GAGVSQSPRYKVTKRGQDVALRCDPISGHVSLYWYRQALGQGPEFLTYFNYEAQQDKSGLPNDRFSAERPEGSISTLTIQRTEQRDSAMYRCASSLSSGFDNDYTFGSGTRLTVV.

A remark on this clone: The CDR3 goes on 3 residues after the read ends, and that part is filled in from the germline J gene. This chain links TRBV4-1 with TRBJ1-1; possibly TRBD1 for D (6 bases). Germline lookup yields CDR1 MGHRA and CDR2 YSYEKL. Trimming took off 0 bases at V and 0 bases at J, with 17 bases between the two ends. The CDR3 extends over 18 amino acids. Incomplete CDR3 DNA: TGCGCCAGCAGCCAAGATTCGGACAGCCTGAGAATGAACACTGAA. This codes for CASSQDSDSLRMNTE. In full, the CDR3 reads CASSQDSDSLRMNTEAFF.

As concerns this clone: Read coverage stops 3 residues before the CDR3 terminus; the germline J gene supplies the remainder. This sequence joins TRBV2 and TRBJ2-1, with D tentatively TRBD2 (7 bases). V was clipped by 1 base and J by 4 bases, with 23 bases between them. The CDR3 sequence is 19 residues long. The germline CDR1 and CDR2 sequences are SNHLY and FYNNEI. The DNA read from the CDR3 is TGTGCCAGCAGTGAAGAAGAGTTGGGGAGGGGGAAGGGATACAATGAG. Translated, it gives CASSEEELGRGKGYNE. The complete CDR3 reads CASSEEELGRGKGYNEQFF.

Remarks on this clone: The read ends 3 residues before the CDR3 terminus; that terminus is restored from the germline J gene. This chain links TRBV27 with TRBJ1-6, with 7 bases matching TRBD1. The V and J ends lost 5 bases and 1 base, in that order; junction bases with no gene match: 5. The CDR3 runs 16 residues. Germline-derived CDR1 and CDR2 are MNHEY and SMNVEV (reference sequence). The CDR3 spells CASSPGTASYNSPLHF. CDR3 DNA (partial): TGTGCCAGCAGTCCCGGGACAGCGTCCTATAATTCACCC.

About this clone itself: The read terminates 3 residues ahead of where the CDR3 ends, so the germline J gene completes it. The rearrangement joins TRBV20-1 to TRBJ1-1; D unresolved. Trimming took 6 bases from V and 2 from J, leaving 10 bases between them. CDR3 length equals 12 residues. Germline V lookup: CDR1 DFQATT, CDR2 SNEGSKA (reference sequence). The part of the CDR3 DNA that was read is TGCAGTGCACGAACAAGTAACACTGAA. This sequence encodes CSARTSNTE. The whole CDR3 reads CSARTSNTEAFF.

Concerning this clone itself: With the read ending 3 residues before the CDR3 end, the germline J gene is used to fill in that end. This chain uses TRBV20-1 with TRBJ2-1, with D uncertain. V was trimmed by 1 base and J by 6 bases, leaving 7 bases between them. There are 12 residues in the CDR3. Germline V CDR1 and CDR2: DFQATT, SNEGSKA (reference sequence). The CDR3 here is CSARALRNEQFF. The part of the CDR3 DNA that was read is TGCAGTGCTAGAGCCCTCCGCAATGAG.

Remarks on this clone: The read falls 3 residues short of the CDR3 end, and the missing part is taken from the germline J gene. This chain connects TRBV20-1 to TRBJ2-2, with 10 nucleotides matching TRBD1. CDR3 length equals 15 residues. Germline V gene lookup returns CDR1 DFQATT and CDR2 SNEGSKA (reference sequence). CDR3 region: CSARVGTGATEKLFF. CDR3 DNA, as far as it was read: TGCAGTGCTAGAGTAGGGACAGGGGCGACTGAAAAG.

Regarding this clone: Read sequence stops 3 residues before the CDR3 end, and the germline J gene provides the missing end. The chain has TRBV10-3 and TRBJ2-2; 8 nucleotides line up with TRBD2. V lost 11 bases and J lost 3; bases outside the gene matches: 5. Germline CDR1 ENHRY, CDR2 SYGVKD. CDR3 length: 13 residues. The covered CDR3 bases are TGTGCCCACCGTAGCGGGGACACCGGGGAG. Amino acid sequence: CAHRSGDTGE. The full CDR3 reads CAHRSGDTGELFF.

With respect to this clone: The missing CDR3 end, 3 residues past where the read stops, is filled in from the germline J gene. The chain recombines TRBV6-1 with TRBJ1-2; TRBD1 matches at 9 bases. The CDR3 runs 15 residues. The germline V gene encodes CDR1 MNHNS and CDR2 SASEGT. The junction had 7 bases not matched to a gene; V was cut back by 3 bases and J by 5 bases. The CDR3 sequence: CASSEWGQGFYGYTF. CDR3 bases read: TGTGCCAGCAGTGAGTGGGGACAGGGATTTTATGGC.

This chain's CDR3 is CASIQVNTEAFF. The CDR3 bases that were read are TGTGCCAGCATCCAGGTGAACACTGAA. V is TRBV2 and J is TRBJ1-1; no clear D. The read falls 3 residues short of the CDR3 end, and the missing part is taken from the germline J gene. The V end was cut by 7 bases, the J end by 0 bases, with 6 bases between. CDR3 size: 12 residues. The germline V gene encodes CDR1 SNHLY and CDR2 FYNNEI. Supplemented by reference TRBV2 and TRBJ1-1, the full variable domain reads EPEVTQTPSHQVTQMGQEVILRCVPISNHLYFYWYRQILGQKVEFLVSFYNNEISEKSEIFDDQFSVERPDGSNFTLKIRSTKLEDSAMYFCASIQVNTEAFFGQGTRLTVV.

In the case of this clone: The read halts 3 residues ahead of the CDR3 end, with the missing end drawn from the germline J gene. The chain couples TRBV18 to TRBJ1-2; D is possibly TRBD1 (5 bases). The CDR3 contains 13 residues. Germline CDR1 reads KGHSH; CDR2 reads LQKENI. The CDR3 bases that were read are TGTGCCAGCTCCCTGGGGCCATACAATGAC. Protein: CASSLGPYND. The whole CDR3 is CASSLGPYNDYTF.

CDR3 residues: CASAMTGNYGYTF. The sequenced CDR3 bases are TGTGCCAGTGCGATGACAGGGAACTATGGC. The V gene is TRBV2, the J gene TRBJ1-2; 7 positions agree with TRBD1. The read falls 3 residues short of the CDR3 end, and the missing part is taken from the germline J gene. CDR1 SNHLY and CDR2 FYNNEI come from the germline V gene. The CDR3 consists of 13 residues. Trimming cost V 9 bases and J 2 bases; bases outside gene matches: 6.

As to this clone: The CDR3 end falls 3 residues outside the read, so it is completed with the germline J gene. J is TRBJ2-5 and V is TRBV2; 10 positions match TRBD2. V dropped 6 bases and J dropped 4; count of bases not matched to a gene: 5. CDR1 and CDR2 (germline): SNHLY, FYNNEI. This CDR3 contains 14 residues. The CDR3 here is CASSTLAGRETQYF. The sequenced part of the CDR3 DNA is TGTGCCAGCAGCACACTAGCGGGGAGAGAGACC.

A remark on this clone: The observed sequence ends 3 residues before the CDR3 terminus, with the missing tail filled in from the germline J gene. V usage is TRBV5-6 and J usage is TRBJ2-4; 8 bases fit TRBD1. CDR3 size: 15 residues. With 4 bases clipped from V and 2 bases from J, the junction kept 5 bases outside the gene matches. Germline loops: CDR1 SGHDT, CDR2 YYEEEE. CDR3 DNA (partial): TGTGCCAGCAGCCGACAGGGGAGGCCCAAAAACATT. Translating gives CASSRQGRPKNI. The whole CDR3 sequence is CASSRQGRPKNIQYF.

Of note for this clone: Sequencing ends 3 residues short of the CDR3 end; the germline J gene provides the rest. This chain joins TRBV12-3 or TRBV12-4 and TRBJ1-2; D remains unclear. The V end lost 6 bases, the J end lost 2 bases, and 16 bases lay between the germline ends. This CDR3 has 15 residues. CDR3 bases read: TGTGCCAGCAGCTCATCAGTACAGCTCAACTATGGC. It translates to CASSSSVQLNYG. The whole CDR3 protein is CASSSSVQLNYGYTF.

To note about this clone: A read error may account for a junction end that differs from germline. Read data end 3 residues before the CDR3 end; the end is taken from the germline J gene. This rearrangement joins TRBV7-3 to TRBJ1-1, with D possibly being TRBD1 (5 bases). Germline lookup yields CDR1 SGHTA and CDR2 FQGTGA. The CDR3 runs to 13 residues. Partial CDR3 DNA: TGTGCCAGCAGCTTCTCTCGGACAACTGAC. Translated: CASSFSRTTD. The complete CDR3 reads CASSFSRTTDAFF. Using reference TRBV7-3 and TRBJ1-1 for the parts outside the CDR3, the full variable domain is GAGVSQTPSNKVTEKGKYVELRCDPISGHTALYWYRQSLGQGPEFLIYFQGTGAADDSGLPNDRFFAVRPEGSVSTLKIQRTERGDSAVYLCASSFSRTTDAFFGQGTRLTVV.

As regards this clone: Read coverage stops 3 residues before the CDR3 terminus; the germline J gene supplies the remainder. This rearrangement joins TRBV19 to TRBJ1-5, with D possibly TRBD1 on 6 matching bases. V lost 3 bases and J lost 3, with 12 bases in between. The CDR3 runs to 15 residues. From germline, CDR1 is LNHDA and CDR2 SQIVND (reference sequence). The CDR3 sequence is CASSIQGSLNQPQHF. CDR3 DNA (partial): TGTGCCAGTAGTATTCAGGGGTCTCTCAATCAGCCC.

Remarks on this clone: The read ends 3 residues before the CDR3 terminus; that terminus is restored from the germline J gene. V usage is TRBV28 and J usage is TRBJ2-1, with TRBD2 matching 10 bases. CDR1 and CDR2 (germline): MDHEN, SYDVKM. V was pared by 6 bases and J by 0 bases, with 11 bases of the junction left unmatched. The CDR3 covers 18 residues. CDR3 DNA (partial): TGTGCCAGCAGCCCCAGCGGGGGGGTTCTTAGCTCCTACAATGAG. Protein product: CASSPSGGVLSSYNE. The whole CDR3 protein reads CASSPSGGVLSSYNEQFF. The full variable domain, rest sourced from reference TRBV28 and TRBJ2-1, is DVKVTQSSRYLVKRTGEKVFLECVQDMDHENMFWYRQDPGLGLRLIYFSYDVKMKEKGDIPEGYSVSREKKERFSLILESASTNQTSMYLCASSPSGGVLSSYNEQFFGPGTRLTVL.

Comment on this clone: The read ends 3 residues shy of where the CDR3 ends; the end is completed using the germline J gene. The J gene is TRBJ1-2, the V gene TRBV19; 9 nucleotides match TRBD1. The CDR3 extends over 13 amino acids. V lost 3 bases, J lost 4 bases, and 0 bases stayed unmatched. Germline V gene data show CDR1 as LNHDA and CDR2 as SQIVND (reference sequence). Incomplete CDR3 DNA: TGTGCCAGTAGTATGGACAGGGGCTATGGC. Translated: CASSMDRGYG. The CDR3 in full is CASSMDRGYGYTF.

Details on this clone: The read ends 3 residues shy of where the CDR3 ends; the end is completed using the germline J gene. This chain uses TRBV7-6 with TRBJ2-7; 10 bases map to TRBD2. J gave up 2 bases and V 3 bases, and 4 bases lay outside the gene matches. The CDR3 totals 15 residues. Germline lookup yields CDR1 SGHVS and CDR2 FNYEAQ. The CDR3 sequence: CASSFASGGPYEQYF. CDR3 DNA (partial): TGTGCCAGCAGCTTCGCTAGCGGGGGCCCCTACGAG. Complete variable domain (other parts from reference TRBV7-6 and TRBJ2-7): GAGVSQSPRYKVTKRGQDVALRCDPISGHVSLYWYRQALGQGPEFLTYFNYEAQQDKSGLPNDRFSAERPEGSISTLTIQRTEQRDSAMYRCASSFASGGPYEQYFGPGTRLTVT.

Comment on this clone: Read sequence stops 3 residues before the CDR3 end, and the germline J gene provides the missing end. V usage is TRBV18 and J usage is TRBJ2-3, with D hard to call. This CDR3 region has 14 residues. The germline CDR1 and CDR2 sequences are KGHSH and LQKENI. CDR3 amino acids: CASSPGYSNQPQYF. Incomplete CDR3 DNA: TGTGCCAGCTCACCAGGGTATAGCAATCAGCCG.

On this clone itself: Read sequence stops 3 residues before the CDR3 end, and the germline J gene provides the missing end. The chain joins TRBV19 to TRBJ1-5, with a tentative D call TRBD1 (6 bases). Trimming pared 5 bases from V and 0 bases from J, leaving 20 bases between. Germline V CDR1 and CDR2: LNHDA, SQIVND (reference sequence). This CDR3 region has 18 residues. CDR3 region: CASSPGREGVGSNQPQHF. The CDR3 DNA, read in part, is TGTGCCAGTAGTCCCGGGAGGGAGGGGGTGGGTAGCAATCAGCCC.